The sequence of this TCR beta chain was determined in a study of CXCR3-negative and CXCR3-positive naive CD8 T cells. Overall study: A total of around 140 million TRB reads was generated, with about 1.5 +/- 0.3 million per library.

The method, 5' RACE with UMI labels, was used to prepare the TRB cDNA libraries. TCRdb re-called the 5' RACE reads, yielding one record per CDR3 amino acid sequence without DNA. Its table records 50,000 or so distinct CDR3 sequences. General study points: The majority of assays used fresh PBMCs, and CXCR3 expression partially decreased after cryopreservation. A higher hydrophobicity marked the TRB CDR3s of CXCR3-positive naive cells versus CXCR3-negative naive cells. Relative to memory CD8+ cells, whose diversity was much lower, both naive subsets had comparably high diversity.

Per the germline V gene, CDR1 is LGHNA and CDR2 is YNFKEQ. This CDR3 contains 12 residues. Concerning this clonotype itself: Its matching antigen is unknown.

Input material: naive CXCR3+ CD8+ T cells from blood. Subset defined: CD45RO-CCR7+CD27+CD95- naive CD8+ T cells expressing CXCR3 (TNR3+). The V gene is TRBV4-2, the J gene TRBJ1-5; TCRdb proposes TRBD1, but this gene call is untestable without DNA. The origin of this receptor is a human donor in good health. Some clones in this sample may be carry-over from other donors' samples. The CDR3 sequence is CASSQEGGPQHF.